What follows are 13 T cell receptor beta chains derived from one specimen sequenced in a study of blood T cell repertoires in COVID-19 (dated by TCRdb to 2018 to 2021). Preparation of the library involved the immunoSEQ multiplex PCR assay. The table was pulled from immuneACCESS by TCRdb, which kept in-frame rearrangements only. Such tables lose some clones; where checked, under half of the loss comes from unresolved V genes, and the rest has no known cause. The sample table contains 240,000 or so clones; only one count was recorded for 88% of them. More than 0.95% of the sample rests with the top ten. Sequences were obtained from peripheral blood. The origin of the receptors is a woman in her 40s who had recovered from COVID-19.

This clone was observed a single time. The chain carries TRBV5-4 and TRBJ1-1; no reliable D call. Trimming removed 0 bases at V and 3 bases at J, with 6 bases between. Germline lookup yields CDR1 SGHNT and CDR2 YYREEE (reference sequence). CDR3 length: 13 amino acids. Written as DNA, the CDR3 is TGTGCCAGCAGCTTGGAAACGGACACTGAAGCTTTCTTT. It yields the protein CASSLETDTEAFF.

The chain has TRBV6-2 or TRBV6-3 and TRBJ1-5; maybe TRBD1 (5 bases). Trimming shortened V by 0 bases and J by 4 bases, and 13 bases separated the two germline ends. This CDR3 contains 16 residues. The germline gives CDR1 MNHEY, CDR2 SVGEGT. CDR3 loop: CASSYSFRDRNQPQHF. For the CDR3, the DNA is TGTGCCAGCAGTTACTCTTTCCGAGACAGAAATCAGCCCCAGCATTTT.

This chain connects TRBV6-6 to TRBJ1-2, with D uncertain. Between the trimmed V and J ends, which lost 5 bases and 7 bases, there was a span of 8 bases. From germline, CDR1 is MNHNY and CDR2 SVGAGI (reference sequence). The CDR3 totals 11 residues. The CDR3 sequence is CASSGGIGYTF. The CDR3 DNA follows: TGTGCCAGCAGTGGAGGGATTGGCTACACCTTC.

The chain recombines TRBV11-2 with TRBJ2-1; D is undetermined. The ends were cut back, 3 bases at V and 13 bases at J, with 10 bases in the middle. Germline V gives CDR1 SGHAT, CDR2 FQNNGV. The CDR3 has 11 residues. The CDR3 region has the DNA TGTGCCAGCAGCTTGGGCCGTCTTCAGTTCTTC. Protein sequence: CASSLGRLQFF.

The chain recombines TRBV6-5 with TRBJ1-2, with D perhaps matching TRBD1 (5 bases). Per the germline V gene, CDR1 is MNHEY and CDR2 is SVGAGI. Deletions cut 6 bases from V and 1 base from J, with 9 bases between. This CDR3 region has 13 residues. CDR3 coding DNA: TGTGCCAGCAGGACCCAGGGTAACTATGGCTACACCTTC. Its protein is CASRTQGNYGYTF.

DNA for the CDR3: TGTGCCAGCAGCCTGGGGCTAGCGGGAGCGGGTAGGCCCACCGGGGAGCTGTTTTTT. This translates into CASSLGLAGAGRPTGELFF. The chain employs TRBV4-2 and TRBJ2-2; 10 bases are a match to TRBD2. The V segment lost 4 bases and the J segment 4 bases; nucleotides outside the gene matches: 15. The CDR3 runs to 19 residues. Germline assignment: CDR1 LGHNA and CDR2 YNFKEQ.

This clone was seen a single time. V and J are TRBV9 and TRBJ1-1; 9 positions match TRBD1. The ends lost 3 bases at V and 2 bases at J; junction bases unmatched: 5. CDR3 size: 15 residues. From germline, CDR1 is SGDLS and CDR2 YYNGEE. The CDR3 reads CASSAGQGPNTEAFF. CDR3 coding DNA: TGTGCCAGCAGCGCTGGACAGGGGCCCAACACTGAAGCTTTCTTT.

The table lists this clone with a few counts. CDR3 loop: CSVQGYNQPQHF. The CDR3 coding sequence is TGCAGCGTCCAGGGATACAATCAGCCCCAGCATTTT. The J gene is TRBJ1-5, the V gene TRBV29-1, with a possible D match to TRBD1 (5 bases). CDR3 length: 12 residues. CDR1 and CDR2 from the germline V gene are SQVTM and ANQGSEA. With 6 bases removed from V and 3 bases from J, the gap between germline ends came to 9 bases.

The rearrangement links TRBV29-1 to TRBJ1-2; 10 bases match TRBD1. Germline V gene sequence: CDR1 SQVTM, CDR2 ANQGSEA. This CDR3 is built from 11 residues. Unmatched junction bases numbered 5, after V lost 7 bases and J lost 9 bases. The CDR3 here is CSADRGHSYTF. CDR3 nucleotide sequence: TGCAGCGCCGACAGGGGGCATAGCTACACCTTC.

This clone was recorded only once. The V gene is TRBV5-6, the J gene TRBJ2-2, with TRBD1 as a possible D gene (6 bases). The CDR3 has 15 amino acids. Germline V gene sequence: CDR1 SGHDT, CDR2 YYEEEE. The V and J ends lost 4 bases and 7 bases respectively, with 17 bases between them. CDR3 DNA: TGTGCCAGCAGCCCAGTAACAGGGTTTGGCGGGGAGCTGTTTTTT. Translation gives CASSPVTGFGGELFF.

CDR3 region: CASSRDQTNQPQHF. The CDR3 DNA reads as TGTGCCAGCAGCCGAGACCAGACAAATCAGCCCCAGCATTTT. The chain links TRBV3-1 (or the pseudogene TRBV3-2) to TRBJ1-5, with D unclear. Germline CDR1 is LGHDT and CDR2 is YNNKEL (reference sequence). Trimming took off 4 bases at V and 4 bases at J, with 11 bases between the two ends. The CDR3 spans 14 residues.

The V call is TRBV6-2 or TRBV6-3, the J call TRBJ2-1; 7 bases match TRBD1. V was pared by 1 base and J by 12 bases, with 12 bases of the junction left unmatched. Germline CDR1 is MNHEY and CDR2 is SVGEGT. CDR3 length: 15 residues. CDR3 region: CASSYWRQGGSGQFF. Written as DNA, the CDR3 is TGTGCCAGCAGTTACTGGAGACAGGGCGGTTCTGGGCAGTTCTTC.

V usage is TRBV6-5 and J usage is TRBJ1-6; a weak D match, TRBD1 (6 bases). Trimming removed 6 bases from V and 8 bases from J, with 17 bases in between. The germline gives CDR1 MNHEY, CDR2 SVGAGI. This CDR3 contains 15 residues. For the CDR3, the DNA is TGTGCCAGCAGACCACAGGGTGGTGGGGATTCACCCCTCCACTTT. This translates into CASRPQGGGDSPLHF.